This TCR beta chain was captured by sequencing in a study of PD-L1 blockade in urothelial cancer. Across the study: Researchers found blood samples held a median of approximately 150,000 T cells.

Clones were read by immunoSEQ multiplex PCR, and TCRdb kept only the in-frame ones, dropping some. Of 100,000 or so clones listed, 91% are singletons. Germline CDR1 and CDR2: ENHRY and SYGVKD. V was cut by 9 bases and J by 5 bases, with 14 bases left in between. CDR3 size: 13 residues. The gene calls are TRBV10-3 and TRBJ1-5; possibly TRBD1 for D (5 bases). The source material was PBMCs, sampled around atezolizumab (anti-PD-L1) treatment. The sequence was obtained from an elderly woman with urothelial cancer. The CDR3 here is CAIGGGEDQPQHF. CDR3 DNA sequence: TGTGCCATTGGGGGGGGTGAAGATCAGCCCCAGCATTTT.